This T cell receptor (beta chain) is from a study of shared T cell receptors in the human thymus (dated by TCRdb to the early 2020s). Regarding the complete study: The study investigated the way shared, self-reactive T-cell receptor alpha chains are produced in the human thymus.

Receptor libraries were prepared by the immunoSEQ multiplex PCR assay. Not all clones reach the TCRdb copy of this immuneACCESS table, which keeps in-frame sequences only. Checked studies attribute under half of the gap to unresolved V genes and leave the rest unexplained. This sample is represented by hundreds of thousands of clones; around 89% of them were singletons. 0.0095% to 0.012% of the sample goes to the ten largest clones. This clone occurred once. Which antigen it targets is not known. No clone much larger than this one lies a single base away; base qualities are absent. V lost 7 bases and J lost 5 bases; the stretch between them is 18 bases long. Reading the germline V gene (reference sequence) gives CDR1 MNHNY and CDR2 SVGAGI. Its CDR3 holds 14 amino acids, cysteine through phenylalanine. Solely the CDR3 DNA is kept, with 42 bases framed from the first base. This sample also appeared in a second study, on human thymus T cells. As that second paper reports: Immunologically healthy infants undergoing open corrective cardiac surgery for congenital heart defects in Finland were used as donors. Thymus tissue was collected as surgical resects that were removed during corrective cardiac surgery. Biased V and J gene segment usage appeared to be present in both thymic and peripheral blood repertoires. The related research reported highly overlapping thymic TCR repertoires among unrelated individuals. TCR alpha and beta repertoires from roughly 8 infant thymus samples and four related peripheral blood samples were characterized in the study. The cohort included several male and two female infants, with donor ages spanning 7 to 244 days. After being mechanically released from the tissue, thymocytes were kept at -70 degrees C in pellets of about 8.5-32 million cells. A QIAsymphony instrument was used to extract genomic DNA from the frozen cell pellets. The immunoSEQ multiplex PCR assay was used to amplify the TCRB and TCRAD loci from a standardized amount of quality-controlled genomic DNA. Amplicons spanned the V(D)J region at a length sufficient to cover the CDR3 and identify V and J genes. The commercial immunoSEQ service was used to sequence amplicons on an Illumina platform. Primer bias and sequencing errors were corrected using previously described methods, and TCRAD and TCRB definitions followed the IMGT database. Analysis of the repertoires was done with immunoSEQ Analyzer 3.0 and VDJTools and included basic statistics, V/J segment usage, diversity estimates, rarefaction and pairwise overlap. To estimate diversity, the Chao1, ChaoE, Efron-Thisted, Shannon and inverse Simpson indices were applied, and diversity was also estimated on datasets down-sampled to the smallest sample. For repertoire overlap, CDR3 nucleotide sequence, V gene and J gene had to match strictly, and clustering was done by Jaccard-based multidimensional scaling. On average, thymus samples yielded some 810,000 unique TCRB clonotypes, whereas blood samples yielded about 84,000.

The rearrangement combines TRBV6-6 with TRBJ2-7; matching of 6 bases hints at TRBD1 as the D gene. This receptor was obtained from a boy younger than two with a congenital heart defect. Donor details come from another sample of the same person, matched by shared clones. The sequencing input was thymocytes. The bases are TGTGCCAGCAACGGCAGGGTAGGGGGAAACGAGCAGTACTTC. Protein translation: CASNGRVGGNEQYF.